This T cell receptor beta chain came from a study of cytomegalovirus exposure and HLA in healthy donors. The study ran its PCR with 60 Vbeta and 13 Jbeta primers. Here immunoSEQ multiplex PCR was the method, and the copy in TCRdb shows in-frame clones only, minus some. The sample contains about 160,000 clones, about 72% of which appear only once. Germline lookup yields CDR1 MNHEY and CDR2 SMNVEV (reference sequence). Trimming removed 2 bases from V and 0 bases from J, with 13 bases in between. This CDR3 is 17 amino acids long. This sequence originates from a man aged 25-40 years in good health and CMV-seropositive. Material: PBMCs. The chain uses TRBV27 and TRBJ1-4; D is unclear. CDR3 sequence: CASSLVEGGATNEKLFF. CDR3 nucleotides: TGTGCCAGCAGTTTAGTGGAGGGAGGTGCAACTAATGAAAAACTGTTTTTT. The full variable domain, in which reference TRBV27 and TRBJ1-4 provide the parts outside the CDR3, is EAQVTQNPRYLITVTGKKLTVTCSQNMNHEYMSWYRQDPGLGLRQIYYSMNVEVTDKGDVPEGYKVSRKEKRNFPLILESPSPNQTSLYFCASSLVEGGATNEKLFFGSGTQLSVL.